The sequence of this T cell receptor beta chain was determined in a study of T cell responses to AZD1222 COVID-19 vaccine. Study results and caveats: Once two AZD1222 doses were given, Spike-specific TCR breadth and depth went up. Mostly white British, mostly female donors; authors suggested clonal diversity may be underestimated. Spike-spanning, vaccine-associated CD4 TCRs were dominant at 160-218 and 743-854. Only a handful of AZD1222 recipients tested seropositive at baseline.

Germline-derived CDR1 and CDR2 are SGHRS and YFSETQ. The CDR3 sequence is 11 residues long. The V end was cut by 2 bases, the J end by 10 bases, with 7 bases between. A note on this clone: Its antigen remains unidentified.

TCRdb keeps only in-frame clones here, not all; method: immunoSEQ multiplex PCR. The data show approximately 180,000 clones, over 80% seen once. The source of this sequence is an adult who received the MenACWY meningococcal vaccine as a control. The rearrangement uses TRBV5-1 and TRBJ2-1; no clear D gene. The sequencing used peripheral blood, collected 28 days after the second dose of the MenACWY control vaccine. The CDR3 loop reads CASSFGMEQFF. As DNA, the CDR3 is TGCGCCAGCAGCTTCGGCATGGAGCAGTTCTTC.